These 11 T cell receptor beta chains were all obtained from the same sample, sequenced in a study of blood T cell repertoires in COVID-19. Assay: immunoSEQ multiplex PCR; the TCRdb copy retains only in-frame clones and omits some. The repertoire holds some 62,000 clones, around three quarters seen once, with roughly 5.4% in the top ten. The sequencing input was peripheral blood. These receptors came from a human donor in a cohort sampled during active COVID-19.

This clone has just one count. The CDR3 nucleotides are TGTGCCAGCAGCTTGGTCGTCTCTGGGGCCAACGTCCTGACTTTC. Its translation is CASSLVVSGANVLTF. The chain is built from TRBV5-4 and TRBJ2-6; the D is unclear. Trimming shortened V by 0 bases and J by 0 bases, and 4 bases separated the two germline ends. Germline V gene lookup returns CDR1 SGHNT and CDR2 YYREEE (reference sequence). CDR3 length: 15 amino acids. The complete variable domain, with remaining parts taken from reference TRBV5-4 and TRBJ2-6, reads ETGVTQSPTHLIKTRGQQVTLRCSSQSGHNTVSWYQQALGQGPQFIFQYYREEENGRGNFPPRFSGLQFPNYSSELNVNALELDDSALYLCASSLVVSGANVLTFGAGSRLTVL.

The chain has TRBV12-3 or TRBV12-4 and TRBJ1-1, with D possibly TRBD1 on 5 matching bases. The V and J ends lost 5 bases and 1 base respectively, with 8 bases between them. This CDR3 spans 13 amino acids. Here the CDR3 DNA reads TGTGCCAGCAGTAGACAGCAGAACACTGAAGCTTTCTTT. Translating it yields CASSRQQNTEAFF.

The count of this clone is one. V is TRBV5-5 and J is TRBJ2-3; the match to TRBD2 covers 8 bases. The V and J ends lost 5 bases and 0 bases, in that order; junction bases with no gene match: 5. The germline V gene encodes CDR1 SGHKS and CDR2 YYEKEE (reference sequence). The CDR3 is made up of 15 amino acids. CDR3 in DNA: TGTGCCAGCAGGCGGACTAGCTATAGCACAGATACGCAGTATTTT. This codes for CASRRTSYSTDTQYF.

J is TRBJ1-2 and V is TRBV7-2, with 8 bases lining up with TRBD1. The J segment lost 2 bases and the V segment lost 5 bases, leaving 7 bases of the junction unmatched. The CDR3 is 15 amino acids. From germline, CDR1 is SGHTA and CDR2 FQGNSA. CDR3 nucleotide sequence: TGTGCCAGCAGCCCAGGGGGCGCTTCCAACTATGGCTACACCTTC. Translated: CASSPGGASNYGYTF.

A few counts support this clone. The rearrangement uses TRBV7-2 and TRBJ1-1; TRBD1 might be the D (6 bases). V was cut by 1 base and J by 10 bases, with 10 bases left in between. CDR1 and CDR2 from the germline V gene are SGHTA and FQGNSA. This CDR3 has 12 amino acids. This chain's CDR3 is CASSLGGGPAFF. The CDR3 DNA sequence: TGTGCCAGCAGCTTAGGCGGGGGGCCAGCTTTCTTT.

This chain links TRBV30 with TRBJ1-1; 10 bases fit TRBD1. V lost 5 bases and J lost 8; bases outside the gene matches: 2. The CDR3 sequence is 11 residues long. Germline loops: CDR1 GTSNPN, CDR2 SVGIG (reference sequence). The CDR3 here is CAWADRGEAFF. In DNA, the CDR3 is TGTGCCTGGGCGGACAGGGGGGAAGCTTTCTTT. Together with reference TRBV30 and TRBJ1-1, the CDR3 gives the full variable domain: SQTIHQWPATLVQPVGSPLSLECTVEGTSNPNLYWYRQAAGRGLQLLFYSVGIGQISSEVPQNLSASRPQDRQFILSSKKLLLSDSGFYLCAWADRGEAFFGQGTRLTVV.

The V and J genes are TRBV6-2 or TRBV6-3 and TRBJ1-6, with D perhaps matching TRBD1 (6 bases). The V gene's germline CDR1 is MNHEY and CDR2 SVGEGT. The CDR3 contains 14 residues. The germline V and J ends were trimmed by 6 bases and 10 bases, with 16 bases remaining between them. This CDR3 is CASSIDRRFSPLHF. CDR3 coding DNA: TGTGCCAGCAGCATCGACAGGAGGTTCTCACCCCTCCACTTT.

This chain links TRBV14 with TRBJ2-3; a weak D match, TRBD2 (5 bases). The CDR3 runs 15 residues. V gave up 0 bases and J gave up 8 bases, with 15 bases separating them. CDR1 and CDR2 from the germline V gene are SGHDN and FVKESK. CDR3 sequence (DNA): TGTGCCAGCAGCCAAGATCCCAGAGGGCAAGCTACGCAGTATTTT. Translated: CASSQDPRGQATQYF.

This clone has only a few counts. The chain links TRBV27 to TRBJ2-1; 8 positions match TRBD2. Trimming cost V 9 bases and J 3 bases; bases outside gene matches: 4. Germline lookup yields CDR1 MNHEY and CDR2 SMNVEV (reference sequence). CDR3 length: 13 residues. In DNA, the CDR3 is TGTGCCAGTCGGAGCGGGGGCTACAATGAGCAGTTCTTC. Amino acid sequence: CASRSGGYNEQFF.

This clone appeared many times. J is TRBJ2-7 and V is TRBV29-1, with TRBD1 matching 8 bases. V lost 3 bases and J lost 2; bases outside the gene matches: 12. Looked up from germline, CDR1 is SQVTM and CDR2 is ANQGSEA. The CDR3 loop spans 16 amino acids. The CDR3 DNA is TGCAGCGTTGACCAGACCGGGACAGGCGTCCCCTACGAGCAGTACTTC. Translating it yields CSVDQTGTGVPYEQYF.

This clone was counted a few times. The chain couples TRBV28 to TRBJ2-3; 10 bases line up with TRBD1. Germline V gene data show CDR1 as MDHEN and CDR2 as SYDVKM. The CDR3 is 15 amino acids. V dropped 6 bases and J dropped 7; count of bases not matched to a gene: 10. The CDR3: CASSKGQGSVNTQYF. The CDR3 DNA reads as TGTGCCAGCAGCAAGGGACAGGGGTCGGTCAATACGCAGTATTTT.